This T cell receptor beta chain was recovered during a study of T cells after yellow fever vaccination. Overall study results and limits: The appearance of a small share of clonotypes in both CD4 and CD8 compartments was observed.

This clonotype was picked up many times. Its antigen remains unknown. CDR3 length: 13 residues. Germline lookup yields CDR1 LNHNV and CDR2 YYDKDF (reference sequence). V was cut by 4 bases and J by 4 bases, with 11 bases left in between. MiXCR was run by TCRdb on the 5' RACE reads, yielding one entry per CDR3 protein. The sample records approximately 160,000 distinct CDR3 sequences, about a tenth being singletons. The sample was CD8+ T cells sorted from PBMCs, taken 45 days after the yellow fever booster vaccination. The TCR sequence derives from a man aged 18 to 35 who received the YFV17D yellow fever vaccine. V is TRBV15 and J is TRBJ2-7; D is undetermined. The CDR3 DNA reads as TGTGCCACCAGCACATATAGTAGGTACGAGCAGTACTTC. It codes for CATSTYSRYEQYF.